The 25 T cell receptor beta chains given below trace back to one sample, sequenced in a study of regulatory T cells in long-lasting Graves disease. HTBI primers from iRepertoire and Arm-PCR of CDR3 regions yielded the TCR beta libraries. MiXCR was run by TCRdb on the multiplex PCR reads, yielding one entry per CDR3 protein. The table has some 430,000 distinct CDR3 sequences, 20% to 25% seen once. Indicated time point: persistent/refractory GD, antithyroid drugs over 5 years with positive TRAb. After RNA was extracted from PBMCs, the TCR library was made from it. Here the sequenced sample was peripheral blood mononuclear cells (PBMCs), taken when the disease was refractory, from a patient treated with antithyroid drugs. All receptors come from a female donor with Graves disease.

This clonotype showed up many times. The rearrangement uses TRBV10-3 and TRBJ2-5, with 8 bases that match TRBD2. V shed 3 bases, J shed 2 bases, and the junction held 5 bases outside the gene matches. CDR3 size: 15 residues. CDR1 and CDR2 (germline): ENHRY, SYGVKD. This CDR3 is CAISEGGGRQETQYF. CDR3 DNA sequence: TGTGCCATCAGTGAAGGCGGGGGGCGACAAGAGACCCAGTACTTC.

This clonotype was seen at least ten times. The chain has TRBV28 and TRBJ2-2, with TRBD2 matching 7 bases. CDR3 length: 15 amino acids. Trimming took 4 bases from V and 1 from J; bases not matched to a gene: 3. The V gene's germline CDR1 is MDHEN and CDR2 SYDVKM. Here the CDR3 DNA reads TGTGCCAGCAGTTGGTCTAGCGGGAACACCGGGGAGCTGTTTTTT. It specifies CASSWSSGNTGELFF.

This chain links TRBV24-1 with TRBJ2-1; possibly TRBD2 for D (5 bases). CDR3 length equals 18 residues. Trimming left V 4 bases short and J 7 bases short, with 25 bases between. Germline V CDR1 and CDR2: KGHDR, SFDVKD. The CDR3, as DNA: TGTGCCACCAGTGAATCGAAGAAGGGCAGGATGAGGGTGAATGAGCAGTTCTTC. As protein: CATSESKKGRMRVNEQFF.

The chain links TRBV7-2 to TRBJ2-7; the match to TRBD2 covers 9 bases. Germline V CDR1 and CDR2: SGHTA, FQGNSA. The CDR3 covers 19 residues. The J segment lost 2 bases and the V segment lost 4 bases, leaving 18 bases of the junction unmatched. CDR3 residues: CASSSARGGSGGGAYEQYF. CDR3 DNA: TGTGCCAGCAGCTCCGCTCGGGGGGGGAGCGGCGGGGGGGCCTACGAGCAGTACTTC.

J is TRBJ2-1 and V is TRBV28, with unresolved D. Germline V lookup: CDR1 MDHEN, CDR2 SYDVKM. The CDR3 sequence is 14 residues long. Between the trimmed V and J ends, which lost 6 bases and 10 bases, there was a span of 19 bases. CDR3 DNA sequence: TGTGCCAGCAGCCCCTACCTCCATAACGGGGAGCAGTTCTTC. Translation gives CASSPYLHNGEQFF.

Ten or more counts support this clonotype. The chain links TRBV20-1 to TRBJ2-5, with 11 bases aligning to TRBD2. The CDR3 consists of 18 residues. Per the germline V gene, CDR1 is DFQATT and CDR2 is SNEGSKA (reference sequence). Trimming took 0 bases from V and 5 from J; bases not matched to a gene: 14. This chain's CDR3 is CSARDRRLAGTAGETQYF. The CDR3 nucleotides are TGCAGTGCTAGAGATAGAAGACTAGCGGGGACCGCTGGGGAGACCCAGTACTTC.

At least ten counts were recorded for this clonotype. J is TRBJ1-1 and V is TRBV28; unclear D gene. This CDR3 is 12 amino acids long. The germline V gene encodes CDR1 MDHEN and CDR2 SYDVKM. Trimming stripped 7 bases from V and 5 bases from J, with 11 bases between. The CDR3 region has the DNA TGTGCCAGCACCGCCCCGGGAACTGAAGCTTTCTTT. Translating gives CASTAPGTEAFF.

This clonotype was seen a few times. This rearrangement joins TRBV7-9 to TRBJ2-2; 8 bases are a match to TRBD2. CDR3 length: 15 residues. The trim removed 3 bases at V and 4 bases at J, leaving 4 bases unmatched. Germline CDR1 reads SEHNR; CDR2 reads FQNEAQ (reference sequence). The DNA of the CDR3 is TGTGCCAGCAGCTTCTCGGGAGGGGCCACCGGGGAGCTGTTTTTT. It yields the protein CASSFSGGATGELFF. Full variable domain (outside the CDR3, taken from reference TRBV7-9 and TRBJ2-2): DTGVSQNPRHKITKRGQNVTFRCDPISEHNRLYWYRQTLGQGPEFLTYFQNEAQLEKSRLLSDRFSAERPKGSFSTLEIQRTEQGDSAMYLCASSFSGGATGELFFGEGSRLTVL.

This clonotype was found many times. This rearrangement joins TRBV28 to TRBJ2-7; D assignment may be TRBD1 or TRBD2 (5 bases each). Trimming stripped 0 bases from V and 6 bases from J, with 15 bases between. This CDR3 has 15 residues. Germline CDR1 MDHEN, CDR2 SYDVKM. The CDR3 region is CASSLWAGARSEQYF. The CDR3 region has the DNA TGTGCCAGCAGTTTATGGGCCGGGGCCAGGAGCGAGCAGTACTTC.

The rearrangement uses TRBV12-3 or TRBV12-4 and TRBJ2-7; D perhaps matches TRBD2 (5 bases). The CDR3 consists of 13 residues. V lost 0 bases to trimming and J lost 6 bases, with 9 bases between them. CDR3 residues: CASSLAGDPEQYF. In DNA, the CDR3 is TGTGCCAGCAGTTTAGCGGGAGACCCCGAGCAGTACTTC.

This clonotype has at least ten counts. This chain connects TRBV13 to TRBJ1-2; the D gene is possibly TRBD1 (5 bases). Germline V gene lookup returns CDR1 PRHDT and CDR2 FYEKMQ (reference sequence). The CDR3 is made up of 15 amino acids. V was cut by 5 bases and J by 1 base, with 14 bases left in between. For the CDR3, the DNA is TGTGCCAGCAGCGGAGTCCGGGACCGTAACTATGGCTACACCTTC. Its protein product is CASSGVRDRNYGYTF.

A remark on this clonotype: At one end, the junction sequence differs from germline, possibly due to a read error. The chain recombines TRBV3-1 with TRBJ2-5; D ambiguous. This CDR3 spans 15 amino acids. Germline assignment: CDR1 LGHDT and CDR2 YNNKEL (reference sequence). This CDR3 is CAGSLEASGKETQYF. For the CDR3, the DNA is TGTGCCGGCAGCCTAGAGGCGTCGGGTAAAGAGACCCAGTACTTC.

This clonotype was seen only a few times. The V call is TRBV3-1, the J call TRBJ1-2; D possibly corresponds to TRBD1 (5 bases). Germline V gene data show CDR1 as LGHDT and CDR2 as YNNKEL (reference sequence). Trimming removed 3 bases from V and 8 bases from J, with 13 bases in between. The CDR3 sequence is 13 residues long. The CDR3 DNA reads TGTGCCAGCAGCCAGGGACGGACGCTAGGCTACACCTTC. Its translation is CASSQGRTLGYTF.

With regard to this clonotype: A read error may be the cause here, since a much bigger clone is one base away. The chain recombines TRBV20-1 with TRBJ2-7, with D unclear. CDR1 DFQATT and CDR2 SNEGSKA come from the germline V gene (reference sequence). CDR3 length: 11 residues. CDR3 bases: TGCAGTGCAGAGGCAGGCTACGAGCGGTACTTC. This codes for CSAEAGYERYF.

This clonotype was found a few times. This chain joins TRBV11-2 and TRBJ2-2; 7 positions match TRBD2. The length of the CDR3 is 19 residues. CDR1 SGHAT and CDR2 FQNNGV come from the germline V gene. The junction had 15 bases not matched to a gene; V was cut back by 0 bases and J by 5 bases. The CDR3 is CASSLDRGVHLEGTGELFF. CDR3 nucleotide sequence: TGTGCCAGCAGCTTAGACCGGGGGGTGCACCTAGAGGGGACCGGGGAGCTGTTTTTT. The whole variable domain, remainder taken from reference TRBV11-2 and TRBJ2-2, is EAGVAQSPRYKIIEKRQSVAFWCNPISGHATLYWYQQILGQGPKLLIQFQNNGVVDDSQLPKDRFSAERLKGVDSTLKIQPAKLEDSAVYLCASSLDRGVHLEGTGELFFGEGSRLTVL.

V gene TRBV28 combines with J gene TRBJ2-7; tentatively, D is TRBD1 (6 bases). Trimming stripped 10 bases from V and 0 bases from J, with 19 bases between. This CDR3 spans 15 amino acids. Germline CDR1 reads MDHEN; CDR2 reads SYDVKM. The CDR3 spells CATKSGTMGSYEQYF. The CDR3 DNA reads TGTGCCACCAAGTCCGGGACAATGGGCTCCTACGAGCAGTACTTC.

The chain couples TRBV30 to TRBJ1-1, with 9 bases identical to TRBD1. Germline values: CDR1 GTSNPN, CDR2 SVGIG (reference sequence). This CDR3 is built from 13 residues. The V gene end was trimmed by 3 bases and the J gene end by 4 bases; junction bases not matched to a gene: 3. Written as DNA, the CDR3 is TGTGCCTGGAGGGACAGGGGCCGCACTGAAGCTTTCTTT. Encoded protein: CAWRDRGRTEAFF.

J is TRBJ2-7 and V is TRBV7-3, with D perhaps matching TRBD2 (6 bases). V shed 4 bases and J shed 3 bases, with 13 bases lying between them. Germline CDR1 is SGHTA and CDR2 is FQGTGA. CDR3 length: 14 residues. CDR3 sequence (DNA): TGTGCCAGCAGCTCCGACGGGAGAGGCTACGAGCAGTACTTC. This gives the protein CASSSDGRGYEQYF.

The CDR3 reads CSARDPPQAFF. CDR3 in DNA: TGCAGTGCTAGAGACCCCCCTCAGGCGTTCTTC. The rearrangement joins TRBV20-1 to TRBJ2-1; D is undetermined. CDR3 length: 11 amino acids. Trimming cost V 0 bases and J 15 bases, with 12 bases left between them. Looked up from germline, CDR1 is DFQATT and CDR2 is SNEGSKA (reference sequence).

This clonotype was found many times. This chain connects TRBV18 to TRBJ2-7; D perhaps matches TRBD1 (6 bases). The CDR3 is 14 residues long. V was clipped by 4 bases and J by 2 bases, with 12 bases between them. Germline V lookup: CDR1 KGHSH, CDR2 LQKENI. The CDR3 DNA is TGTGCCAGCTCACTTGGGACATCAGCCTACGAGCAGTACTTC. Translation gives CASSLGTSAYEQYF.

The J gene is TRBJ2-3, the V gene TRBV4-2; 8 bases align to TRBD2. The CDR3 is made up of 16 amino acids. The V gene's germline CDR1 is LGHNA and CDR2 YNFKEQ. V dropped 2 bases and J dropped 0; count of bases not matched to a gene: 4. CDR3 in amino acids: CASSQPTSASTDTQYF. The CDR3 region has the DNA TGTGCCAGCAGCCAACCGACTAGCGCGAGCACAGATACGCAGTATTTT.

This clonotype appeared a few times. This chain joins TRBV5-1 and TRBJ1-1; tentative D call: TRBD1 (5 bases). V was shortened by 1 base and J by 8 bases, with 15 bases between the two germline ends. From germline, CDR1 is SGHRS and CDR2 YFSETQ. The CDR3 sequence is 14 residues long. The CDR3 sequence is CASSLRGNFVEAFF. The CDR3 DNA reads as TGCGCCAGCAGCTTGCGGGGGAACTTCGTGGAAGCTTTCTTT.

This clonotype came up a few times. This chain connects TRBV28 to TRBJ2-5; TRBD1 matches 9 bases. Germline CDR1 reads MDHEN; CDR2 reads SYDVKM. V trimming: 4 bases; J trimming: 4 bases; junction bases outside the gene matches: 7. The CDR3 sequence is 15 residues long. CDR3 amino acids: CASSWTGVRVETQYF. For the CDR3, the DNA is TGTGCCAGCAGTTGGACAGGGGTACGCGTAGAGACCCAGTACTTC.

The table lists this clonotype with many counts. The chain employs TRBV15 and TRBJ1-4; TRBD1 might be the D (5 bases). Trimming took off 5 bases at V and 8 bases at J, with 12 bases between the two ends. CDR1 is LNHNV and CDR2 is YYDKDF in the germline V gene (reference sequence). The CDR3 contains 13 residues. The CDR3 DNA follows: TGTGCCACCAGCCAAGGGACCGCCGAAAAACTGTTTTTT. Translated: CATSQGTAEKLFF.

The chain links TRBV13 to TRBJ2-5; 12 bases are shared with TRBD2. Germline assignment: CDR1 PRHDT and CDR2 FYEKMQ (reference sequence). The junction had 6 bases not matched to a gene; V was cut back by 5 bases and J by 2 bases. The CDR3 spans 16 residues. The CDR3 reads CASSLRLAGVQETQYF. The CDR3 region has the DNA TGTGCCAGCAGCCTCCGACTAGCGGGGGTTCAAGAGACCCAGTACTTC.